This T cell receptor (beta chain) was obtained from a study of T cell responses to AZD1222 COVID-19 vaccine. The CDR3 spans 12 residues. Trimming stripped 3 bases from V and 3 bases from J, with 5 bases between. Data came from immunoSEQ multiplex PCR; TCRdb stores just in-frame clones and leaves some out. The table lists tens of thousands of clones, more than 75% of them singletons, with roughly 5% in the top ten. Study-wide points: Only six AZD1222 recipients tested seropositive at baseline. Donor demographics were predominantly white British with a female majority; clonal diversity may be underestimated.

Remarks on this clone: What it binds is not known.

This receptor was obtained from an adult who received the MenACWY meningococcal vaccine as a control. The chain links TRBV23-1 to TRBJ1-1; D unclear. TRBV23-1 is flagged as an ORF with uncertain function. Specimen: peripheral blood, collected 28 days after the second dose of the MenACWY control vaccine. The DNA of the CDR3 is TGCGCCAGCAGTCAGAGGGACACTGAAGCTTTCTTT. Encoded protein: CASSQRDTEAFF.